One T cell receptor beta chain is described in this entry. Its antigen is as yet unknown. This specimen belongs to a study of T cells after yellow fever vaccination. Study outcomes and limitations: Weaker, the secondary response had a peak occurring faster, on day 5 versus 15. CD4 and CD8 compartments shared a small share of clonotypes, likely from convergent recombination. Primary-vaccination clones mostly resurfaced post-booster (96% CD4, more than 80% CD8).

The CDR3 runs to 14 residues. Germline assignment: CDR1 SGHTA and CDR2 FQGNSA. Trimming pared 5 bases from V and 1 base from J, leaving 11 bases between. The study made its TCR cDNA through 5'RACE template switching. That step introduced a universal primer site along with UMIs. TCRdb itself ran the 5' RACE reads through MiXCR, one entry per CDR3 protein. The sample lists 200,000 to 300,000 distinct CDR3 sequences, less than 7.5% occurring once. This sequence joins TRBV7-2 and TRBJ1-1, with D unresolved. The receptor's source is a man aged 25-45 years who received the YFV17D yellow fever vaccine. The specimen was CD4+ T cells sorted from PBMCs, collected on the day of the yellow fever booster vaccination. The CDR3 nucleotides read TGTGCCAGCAGCCCCGGACGGCAGAACACTGAAGCTTTCTTT. Amino acid sequence: CASSPGRQNTEAFF.